What follows are 27 T cell receptor beta chains derived from one specimen sequenced in a study of CD8 T cells in ankylosing spondylitis. Their recognized antigens are unknown. Study observations and caveats: Typical of ankylosing spondylitis blood, it appeared, was a TCR beta motif of roughly eight highly homologous variants.

TCRdb re-called the 5' RACE reads with MiXCR, one entry per CDR3 protein. Of 450,000 to 550,000 distinct CDR3 sequences listed, approximately 5% are singletons. Material for sequencing was blood, either unsorted or a sorted T cell fraction (not recorded which). All receptors derive from a male donor with ankylosing spondylitis.

The V gene is TRBV7-9, the J gene TRBJ1-1; possibly TRBD1 for D (6 bases). Germline CDR1 SEHNR, CDR2 FQNEAQ (reference sequence). The CDR3 runs 11 residues. Trimming took off 5 bases at V and 8 bases at J, with 9 bases between the two ends. CDR3 DNA: TGTGCCAGCAGCGCCGACAGGGAAGCTTTCTTT. Amino acids: CASSADREAFF.

This clonotype was found many times. The chain is built from TRBV28 and TRBJ2-1; TRBD2 is a possible D gene (5 bases). The V gene's germline CDR1 is MDHEN and CDR2 SYDVKM. Trimming removed 7 bases from V and 9 bases from J, with 10 bases in between. The CDR3 length is 11 residues. Here the CDR3 DNA reads TGTGCCAGCATAGAGGGCGGTGAGCAGTTCTTC. Protein product: CASIEGGEQFF. Together with reference TRBV28 and TRBJ2-1, the CDR3 gives the full variable domain: DVKVTQSSRYLVKRTGEKVFLECVQDMDHENMFWYRQDPGLGLRLIYFSYDVKMKEKGDIPEGYSVSREKKERFSLILESASTNQTSMYLCASIEGGEQFFGPGTRLTVL.

Many counts were recorded for this clonotype. The rearrangement joins TRBV10-3 to TRBJ2-4; TRBD1 matches 9 bases. The CDR3 is 13 amino acids. CDR1 is ENHRY and CDR2 is SYGVKD in the germline V gene. The J segment lost 8 bases and the V segment lost 6 bases, leaving 5 bases of the junction unmatched. This CDR3 reads CAIRGQGTDIQYF. DNA for the CDR3: TGTGCCATCAGGGGACAGGGTACGGACATTCAGTACTTC.

This clonotype was seen repeatedly, ten times or more. The J gene is TRBJ1-2, the V gene TRBV5-1, with D unclear. In germline, CDR1 is SGHRS, CDR2 YFSETQ. Trimming stripped 0 bases from V and 8 bases from J, with 17 bases between. This CDR3 region has 15 residues. Here the CDR3 reads CASSLADSGSGGYTF. The CDR3 region has the DNA TGCGCCAGCAGCTTGGCCGACTCGGGTTCTGGAGGCTACACCTTC.

This clonotype was recorded at least ten times. V and J are TRBV25-1 and TRBJ2-5; D is ambiguous. Germline assignment: CDR1 MGHDK and CDR2 SYGVNS. The CDR3 contains 16 residues. The V and J ends lost 2 bases and 0 bases respectively, with 13 bases between them. Written as DNA, the CDR3 is TGTGCCAGCAGTGAAGGCGGAAGAGTGTACCAAGAGACCCAGTACTTC. This encodes CASSEGGRVYQETQYF.

Ten or more counts support this clonotype. The CDR3: CSASISRLGTEAFF. The CDR3 nucleotides read TGCAGTGCTAGTATCTCACGACTGGGGACTGAAGCTTTCTTT. V gene TRBV20-1 combines with J gene TRBJ1-1; D not resolved. CDR3 size: 14 residues. Trimming cost V 3 bases and J 5 bases, with 16 bases left between them. Germline V gene sequence: CDR1 DFQATT, CDR2 SNEGSKA (reference sequence).

This clonotype was found a few times. This chain links TRBV15 with TRBJ2-1, with 9 positions matching TRBD2. The J segment lost 3 bases and the V segment lost 0 bases, leaving 6 bases of the junction unmatched. Germline assignment: CDR1 LNHNV and CDR2 YYDKDF (reference sequence). This CDR3 is 17 amino acids long. The CDR3 region is CATSRDLRLAVYNEQFF. CDR3 bases: TGTGCCACCAGCAGAGATCTCAGACTAGCGGTCTACAATGAGCAGTTCTTC.

This clonotype was picked up many times. The V call is TRBV6-1, the J call TRBJ2-1; possibly TRBD2 for D (5 bases). V dropped 6 bases and J dropped 3 bases, with 15 bases sitting between them. CDR3 length: 15 amino acids. CDR1 and CDR2 from the germline V gene are MNHNS and SASEGT. CDR3 loop: CASRRRAAGYNEQFF. In DNA form, the CDR3 reads TGTGCCAGCAGGCGGAGAGCCGCGGGCTACAATGAGCAGTTCTTC.

This clonotype was detected many times. V usage is TRBV29-1 and J usage is TRBJ2-7; 9 nucleotides align to TRBD1. The CDR3 is 15 residues long. With 5 bases clipped from V and 6 bases from J, the junction kept 14 bases outside the gene matches. The germline CDR1 and CDR2 sequences are SQVTM and ANQGSEA. The CDR3 is CSVKTTGTGSGEQYF. As DNA, the CDR3 is TGCAGCGTTAAAACGACCGGGACAGGGTCAGGCGAGCAGTACTTC.

At least ten counts were recorded for this clonotype. This sequence joins TRBV7-2 and TRBJ2-7, with D tentatively TRBD2 (6 bases). The V gene lost 4 bases and the J gene lost 3 bases, with 16 bases spanning the gap. CDR1 is SGHTA and CDR2 is FQGNSA in the germline V gene. The CDR3 totals 15 residues. CDR3 protein: CASSSPLAGLYEQYF. The CDR3 DNA reads TGTGCCAGCAGCTCCCCCCTGGCGGGACTCTACGAGCAGTACTTC. Supplemented by reference TRBV7-2 and TRBJ2-7, the full variable domain reads GAGVSQSPSNKVTEKGKDVELRCDPISGHTALYWYRQSLGQGLEFLIYFQGNSAPDKSGLPSDRFSAERTGGSVSTLTIQRTQQEDSAVYLCASSSPLAGLYEQYFGPGTRLTVT.

This chain's CDR3 is CASSRLLGNSPLHF. CDR3 DNA sequence: TGTGCCAGCAGTCGTCTTCTGGGTAATTCACCCCTCCACTTT. The chain joins TRBV7-2 to TRBJ1-6; D is uncertain. The CDR3 consists of 14 residues. Germline V gene data show CDR1 as SGHTA and CDR2 as FQGNSA. The germline V and J ends were trimmed by 6 bases and 6 bases, with 12 bases remaining between them. Variable domain in full (rest from reference TRBV7-2 and TRBJ1-6): GAGVSQSPSNKVTEKGKDVELRCDPISGHTALYWYRQSLGQGLEFLIYFQGNSAPDKSGLPSDRFSAERTGGSVSTLTIQRTQQEDSAVYLCASSRLLGNSPLHFGNGTRLTVT.

A word on this clonotype: This may be a read error, as it is one base from a much larger clone. Because it lacks the conserved phenylalanine or tryptophan at the end, this CDR3 is likely a read error. The J gene is TRBJ2-5, the V gene TRBV28; D unresolved. The CDR3 is 12 amino acids. The germline V gene has CDR1 MDHEN and CDR2 SYDVKM. Trimming shortened V by 4 bases and J by 7 bases, and 10 bases separated the two germline ends. CDR3 coding DNA: TGTGCCAGCAGTTCCCTTCTGATGACCCAGTACTAC. Its translation: CASSSLLMTQYY.

Many counts were recorded for this clonotype. The chain couples TRBV5-4 to TRBJ1-6; D perhaps matches TRBD1 (6 bases). V was cut by 4 bases and J by 7 bases, with 15 bases left in between. The CDR3 sequence is 15 residues long. Germline V CDR1 and CDR2: SGHNT, YYREEE (reference sequence). This CDR3 is CASSPTWGRNSPLHF. The CDR3 bases are TGTGCCAGCAGCCCCACATGGGGGCGGAATTCACCCCTCCACTTT.

This clonotype was observed at least ten times. DNA for the CDR3: TGCAGTGCTAGACGGGACAGCGAAAAACTGTTTTTT. Its protein product is CSARRDSEKLFF. The chain combines TRBV20-1 with TRBJ1-4; 7 bases agree with TRBD1. This CDR3 is built from 12 residues. J gave up 8 bases and V 2 bases, and 2 bases lay outside the gene matches. Germline lookup yields CDR1 DFQATT and CDR2 SNEGSKA (reference sequence).

This clonotype has just a few counts. This rearrangement joins TRBV14 to TRBJ2-7; D is perhaps TRBD1 (5 bases). The CDR3 sequence is 15 residues long. Germline V CDR1 and CDR2: SGHDN, FVKESK. Deletions cut 4 bases from V and 3 bases from J, with 16 bases between. The DNA of the CDR3 is TGTGCCAGCAGCCCGTGGGGCAGCGCAAACTACGAGCAGTACTTC. Amino acids: CASSPWGSANYEQYF.

This clonotype showed up many times. V is TRBV3-1 and J is TRBJ1-1; tentative D call: TRBD1 (5 bases). This CDR3 comprises 16 residues. V was trimmed by 3 bases and J by 1 base, leaving 15 bases between them. Per germline, CDR1 LGHDT and CDR2 YNNKEL (reference sequence). The DNA of the CDR3 is TGTGCCAGCAGCCAGATAGTCGGGACGGCGAACACTGAAGCTTTCTTT. It translates to CASSQIVGTANTEAFF.

V gene TRBV6-2 or TRBV6-3 combines with J gene TRBJ2-5; TRBD1 matches at 7 bases. There are 14 residues in the CDR3. In germline, CDR1 is MNHEY, CDR2 SVGEGT. Trimming cost V 2 bases and J 4 bases; bases outside gene matches: 4. In nucleotides, the CDR3 is TGTGCCAGCAGTTACGCGACAGGGCGAGAGACCCAGTACTTC. Its protein is CASSYATGRETQYF.

This clonotype was recorded at least ten times. This chain connects TRBV4-3 to TRBJ2-3, with unresolved D. The CDR3 is 14 amino acids. Trimming stripped 0 bases from V and 2 bases from J, with 6 bases between. CDR1 is LGHNA and CDR2 is YSLEER in the germline V gene. Here the CDR3 reads CASSQETPTDTQYF. CDR3 nucleotides: TGCGCCAGCAGCCAAGAAACCCCCACAGATACGCAGTATTTT.

This clonotype was detected ten times or more. The J gene is TRBJ2-1, the V gene TRBV20-1, with 8 bases identical to TRBD2. The germline CDR1 and CDR2 sequences are DFQATT and SNEGSKA (reference sequence). The CDR3 length is 16 residues. Trimming took 0 bases from V and 1 from J; bases not matched to a gene: 5. CDR3 in DNA: TGCAGTGCTAGAGATTTGGGCGGGAGGTCCTACAATGAGCAGTTCTTC. Its protein product is CSARDLGGRSYNEQFF.

In its sample, this clonotype was seen many times. V usage is TRBV20-1 and J usage is TRBJ2-2, with 9 bases aligning to TRBD2. The CDR3 extends over 16 amino acids. Per the germline V gene, CDR1 is DFQATT and CDR2 is SNEGSKA (reference sequence). V trimming: 0 bases; J trimming: 3 bases; junction bases outside the gene matches: 5. The CDR3 DNA reads as TGCAGTGCTAGAGAACCTGCGGGGGGGTACACCGGGGAGCTGTTTTTT. This gives the protein CSAREPAGGYTGELFF.

V and J are TRBV6-1 and TRBJ2-1, with a weak D call TRBD2 (6 bases). V was clipped by 7 bases and J by 6 bases, with 13 bases between them. The CDR3 consists of 13 residues. CDR1 MNHNS and CDR2 SASEGT come from the germline V gene. CDR3 DNA: TGTGCCAGCAATATGGGGCGGGGCAATGAGCAGTTCTTC. Amino acid sequence: CASNMGRGNEQFF.

This clonotype was observed many times. The chain recombines TRBV11-2 with TRBJ2-2; D is ambiguous. Germline assignment: CDR1 SGHAT and CDR2 FQNNGV. This CDR3 contains 14 residues. The V and J ends lost 5 bases and 2 bases respectively, with 9 bases between them. In DNA, the CDR3 is TGTGCCAGCAGCGTGCCTCCTAACACCGGGGAGCTGTTTTTT. This translates into CASSVPPNTGELFF.

This clonotype has just a few counts. J is TRBJ2-2 and V is TRBV5-6; TRBD1 aligns across 7 bases. Germline V gives CDR1 SGHDT, CDR2 YYEEEE. Trimming cost V 3 bases and J 3 bases; bases outside gene matches: 8. The CDR3 loop spans 16 amino acids. CDR3 in DNA: TGTGCCAGCAGCTCAGGGGACAGTCTTTACACCGGGGAGCTGTTTTTT. It encodes CASSSGDSLYTGELFF.

This clonotype has a count of ten or more. The V and J genes are TRBV5-1 and TRBJ1-3; D remains ambiguous. In germline, CDR1 is SGHRS, CDR2 YFSETQ. Trimming pared 2 bases from V and 3 bases from J, leaving 9 bases between. The CDR3 extends over 14 amino acids. The CDR3, as DNA: TGCGCCAGCAGCTTAGAAGGTGGTGGAAACACCATATATTTT. This encodes CASSLEGGGNTIYF.

V usage is TRBV28 and J usage is TRBJ2-6; no clear D gene. V lost 6 bases, J lost 4 bases, and 7 bases lay in between. The CDR3 spans 13 residues. The germline V gene has CDR1 MDHEN and CDR2 SYDVKM. This CDR3 reads CASSGPGANVLTF. CDR3 in DNA: TGTGCCAGCAGCGGGCCCGGGGCCAACGTCCTGACTTTC.

This clonotype was seen many times. The genes are TRBV18 and TRBJ1-2, with TRBD1 as a possible D gene (6 bases). V dropped 0 bases and J dropped 8 bases, with 7 bases sitting between them. The CDR3 length is 12 residues. Looked up from germline, CDR1 is KGHSH and CDR2 is LQKENI. The CDR3 reads CASSPPTGGYTF. The CDR3 coding sequence is TGTGCCAGCTCACCACCGACAGGCGGCTACACCTTC.

This chain uses TRBV5-5 with TRBJ2-3; D may match TRBD1 or TRBD2 (6 bases each). There are 16 residues in the CDR3. Germline V gene lookup returns CDR1 SGHKS and CDR2 YYEKEE (reference sequence). V lost 4 bases and J lost 5, with 20 bases in between. The CDR3 nucleotides read TGTGCCAGCAGCCTAAGACTAGGGGGAGGCTTAGATACGCAGTATTTT. As protein: CASSLRLGGGLDTQYF.